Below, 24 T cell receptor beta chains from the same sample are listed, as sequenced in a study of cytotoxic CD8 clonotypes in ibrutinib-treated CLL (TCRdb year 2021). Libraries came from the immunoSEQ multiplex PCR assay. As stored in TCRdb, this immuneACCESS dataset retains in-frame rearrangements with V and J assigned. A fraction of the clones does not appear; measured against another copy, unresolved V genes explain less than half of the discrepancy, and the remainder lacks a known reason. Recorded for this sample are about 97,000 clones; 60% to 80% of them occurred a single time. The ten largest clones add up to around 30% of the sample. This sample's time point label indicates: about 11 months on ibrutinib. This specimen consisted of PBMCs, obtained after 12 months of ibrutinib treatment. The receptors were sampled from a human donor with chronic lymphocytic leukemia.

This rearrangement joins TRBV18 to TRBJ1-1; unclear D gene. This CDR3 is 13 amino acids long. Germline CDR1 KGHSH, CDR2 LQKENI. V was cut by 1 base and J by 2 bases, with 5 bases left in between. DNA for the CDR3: TGTGCCAGCTCACCACGGGCCAACACTGAAGCTTTCTTT. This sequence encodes CASSPRANTEAFF. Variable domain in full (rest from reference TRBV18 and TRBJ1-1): NAGVMQNPRHLVRRRGQEARLRCSPMKGHSHVYWYRQLPEEGLKFMVYLQKENIIDESGMPKERFSAEFPKEGPSILRIQQVVRGDSAAYFCASSPRANTEAFFGQGTRLTVV.

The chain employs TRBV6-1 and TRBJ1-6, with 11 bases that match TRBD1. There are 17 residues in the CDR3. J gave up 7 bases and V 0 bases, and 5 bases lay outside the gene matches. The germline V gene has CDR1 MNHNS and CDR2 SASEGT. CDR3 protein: CASSEAVWTGGNSPLHF. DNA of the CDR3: TGTGCCAGCAGTGAAGCGGTTTGGACAGGGGGCAATTCACCCCTCCACTTT.

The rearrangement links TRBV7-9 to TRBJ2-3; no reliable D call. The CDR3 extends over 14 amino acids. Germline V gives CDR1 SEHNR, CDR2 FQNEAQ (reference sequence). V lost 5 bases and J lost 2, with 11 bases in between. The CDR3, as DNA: TGTGCCAGCAGCCCCCCTTCTTCCACAGATACGCAGTATTTT. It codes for CASSPPSSTDTQYF.

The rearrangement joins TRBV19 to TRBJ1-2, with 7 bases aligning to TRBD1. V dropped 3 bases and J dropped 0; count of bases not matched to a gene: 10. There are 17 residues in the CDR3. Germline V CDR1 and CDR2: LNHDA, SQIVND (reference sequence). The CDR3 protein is CASSIPVSDRSNYGYTF. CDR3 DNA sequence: TGTGCCAGTAGTATCCCAGTCTCGGACAGGTCTAACTATGGCTACACCTTC.

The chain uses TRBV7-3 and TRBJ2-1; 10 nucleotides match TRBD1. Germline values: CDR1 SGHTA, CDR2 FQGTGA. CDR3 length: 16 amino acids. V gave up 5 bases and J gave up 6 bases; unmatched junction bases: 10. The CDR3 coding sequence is TGTGCCAGCAGCGAAACCGGGACAGGGGCACGCAATGAGCAGTTCTTC. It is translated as CASSETGTGARNEQFF. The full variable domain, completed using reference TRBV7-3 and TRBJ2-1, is GAGVSQTPSNKVTEKGKYVELRCDPISGHTALYWYRQSLGQGPEFLIYFQGTGAADDSGLPNDRFFAVRPEGSVSTLKIQRTERGDSAVYLCASSETGTGARNEQFFGPGTRLTVL.

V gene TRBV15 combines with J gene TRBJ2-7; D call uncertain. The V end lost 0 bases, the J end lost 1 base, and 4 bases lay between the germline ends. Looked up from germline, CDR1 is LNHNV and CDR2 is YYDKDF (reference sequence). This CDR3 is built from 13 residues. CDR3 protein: CATSREQSYEQYF. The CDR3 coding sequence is TGTGCCACCAGCAGAGAACAGTCCTACGAGCAGTACTTC.

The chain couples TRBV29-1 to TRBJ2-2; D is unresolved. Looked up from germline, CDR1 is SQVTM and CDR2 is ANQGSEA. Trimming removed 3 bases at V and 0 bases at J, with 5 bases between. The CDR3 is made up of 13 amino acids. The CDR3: CSVDSANTGELFF. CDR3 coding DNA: TGCAGCGTTGACAGCGCGAACACCGGGGAGCTGTTTTTT.

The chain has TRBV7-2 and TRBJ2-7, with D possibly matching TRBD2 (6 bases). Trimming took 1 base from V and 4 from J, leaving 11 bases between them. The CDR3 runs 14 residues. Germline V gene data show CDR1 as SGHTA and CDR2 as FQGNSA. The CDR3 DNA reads TGTGCCAGCAGCTTAGTGTCTAGCGAATACGAGCAGTACTTC. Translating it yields CASSLVSSEYEQYF.

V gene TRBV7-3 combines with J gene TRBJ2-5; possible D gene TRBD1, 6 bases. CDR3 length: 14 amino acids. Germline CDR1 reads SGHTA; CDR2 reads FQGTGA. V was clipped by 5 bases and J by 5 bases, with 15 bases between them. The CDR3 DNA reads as TGTGCCAGCAGCCGTGGGGGCGGCCGGGAGACCCAGTACTTC. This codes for CASSRGGGRETQYF. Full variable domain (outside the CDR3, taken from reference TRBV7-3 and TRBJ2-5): GAGVSQTPSNKVTEKGKYVELRCDPISGHTALYWYRQSLGQGPEFLIYFQGTGAADDSGLPNDRFFAVRPEGSVSTLKIQRTERGDSAVYLCASSRGGGRETQYFGPGTRLLVL.

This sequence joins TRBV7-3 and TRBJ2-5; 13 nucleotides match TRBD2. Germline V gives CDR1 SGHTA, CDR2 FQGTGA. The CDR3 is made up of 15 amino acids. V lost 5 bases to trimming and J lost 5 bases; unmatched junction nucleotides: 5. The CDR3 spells CASSPGLAGWETQYF. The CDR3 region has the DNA TGTGCCAGCAGCCCGGGACTAGCGGGGTGGGAGACCCAGTACTTC.

The CDR3, as DNA: TGTGCCAGCAGCGAACATCAGGGTGCCACTGAAGCTTTCTTT. This gives the protein CASSEHQGATEAFF. The chain couples TRBV7-3 to TRBJ1-1, with D maybe TRBD1 (5 bases). The CDR3 extends over 14 amino acids. Germline CDR1 reads SGHTA; CDR2 reads FQGTGA. With 5 bases removed from V and 4 bases from J, the gap between germline ends came to 14 bases. Looking up the rest from reference TRBV7-3 and TRBJ1-1 gives the full variable domain: GAGVSQTPSNKVTEKGKYVELRCDPISGHTALYWYRQSLGQGPEFLIYFQGTGAADDSGLPNDRFFAVRPEGSVSTLKIQRTERGDSAVYLCASSEHQGATEAFFGQGTRLTVV.

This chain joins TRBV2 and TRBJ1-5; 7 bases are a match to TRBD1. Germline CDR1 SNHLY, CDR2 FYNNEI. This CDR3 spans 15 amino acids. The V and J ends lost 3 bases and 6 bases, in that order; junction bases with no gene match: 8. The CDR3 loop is CASSEGRGTRQPQHF. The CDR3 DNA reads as TGTGCCAGCAGTGAGGGCAGGGGGACTCGTCAGCCCCAGCATTTT.

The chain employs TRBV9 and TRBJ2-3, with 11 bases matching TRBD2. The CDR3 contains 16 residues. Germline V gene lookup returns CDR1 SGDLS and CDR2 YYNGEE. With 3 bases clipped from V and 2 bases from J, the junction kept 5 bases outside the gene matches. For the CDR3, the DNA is TGTGCCAGCAGCGCCCGACTAGCGGGGTACACAGATACGCAGTATTTT. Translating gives CASSARLAGYTDTQYF.

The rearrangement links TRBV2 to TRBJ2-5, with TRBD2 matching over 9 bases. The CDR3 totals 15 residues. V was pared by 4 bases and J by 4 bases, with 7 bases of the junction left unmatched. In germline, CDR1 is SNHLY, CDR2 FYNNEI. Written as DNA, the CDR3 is TGTGCCAGCAGTGTAGGCGGGGGGGGCCTAGAGACCCAGTACTTC. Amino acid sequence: CASSVGGGGLETQYF.

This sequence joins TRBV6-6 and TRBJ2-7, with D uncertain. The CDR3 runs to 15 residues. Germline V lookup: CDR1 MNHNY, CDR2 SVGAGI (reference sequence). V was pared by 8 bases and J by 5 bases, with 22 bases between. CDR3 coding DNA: TGTGCCAGCTCTAAATCACACAAATGGTTGCACGAGCAGTACTTC. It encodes CASSKSHKWLHEQYF.

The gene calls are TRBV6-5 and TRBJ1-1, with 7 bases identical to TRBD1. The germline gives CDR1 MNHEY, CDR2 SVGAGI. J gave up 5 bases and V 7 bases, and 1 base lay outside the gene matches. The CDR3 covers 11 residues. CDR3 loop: CASNRGTEAFF. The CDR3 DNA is TGTGCCAGCAACAGGGGTACTGAAGCTTTCTTT.

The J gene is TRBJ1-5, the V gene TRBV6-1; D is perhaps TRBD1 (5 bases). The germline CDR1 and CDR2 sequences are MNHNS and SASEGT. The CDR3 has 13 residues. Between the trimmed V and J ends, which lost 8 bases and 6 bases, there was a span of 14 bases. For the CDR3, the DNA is TGTGCCAGCTGTCGGGCGCAGGGTCAGCCCCAGCATTTT. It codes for CASCRAQGQPQHF.

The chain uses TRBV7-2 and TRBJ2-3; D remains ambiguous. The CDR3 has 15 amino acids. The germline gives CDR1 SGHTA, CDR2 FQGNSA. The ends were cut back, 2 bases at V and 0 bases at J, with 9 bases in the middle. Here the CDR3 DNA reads TGTGCCAGCAGCTTAACCCTAGGTAGCACAGATACGCAGTATTTT. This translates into CASSLTLGSTDTQYF.

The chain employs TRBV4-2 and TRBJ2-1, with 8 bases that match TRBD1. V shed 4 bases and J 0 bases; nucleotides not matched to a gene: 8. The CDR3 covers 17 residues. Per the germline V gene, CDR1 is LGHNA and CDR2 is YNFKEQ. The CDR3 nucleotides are TGTGCCAGCAGCCTGCCGGGACAGGCCTTCTCCTACAATGAGCAGTTCTTC. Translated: CASSLPGQAFSYNEQFF.

CDR3 amino acids: CASSLLGQPHGEQFF. The CDR3 DNA reads TGTGCCAGCAGTTTATTGGGACAGCCCCACGGTGAGCAGTTCTTC. J is TRBJ2-1 and V is TRBV28, with 7 bases that match TRBD1. The CDR3 covers 15 residues. From germline, CDR1 is MDHEN and CDR2 SYDVKM. J was trimmed by 9 bases and V by 1 base; bases with no gene match: 9.

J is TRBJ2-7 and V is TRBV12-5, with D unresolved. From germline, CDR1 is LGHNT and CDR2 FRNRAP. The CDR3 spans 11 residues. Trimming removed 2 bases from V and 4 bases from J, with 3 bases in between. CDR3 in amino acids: CASGLMYEQYF. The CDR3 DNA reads TGTGCTAGTGGTTTGATGTACGAGCAGTACTTC.

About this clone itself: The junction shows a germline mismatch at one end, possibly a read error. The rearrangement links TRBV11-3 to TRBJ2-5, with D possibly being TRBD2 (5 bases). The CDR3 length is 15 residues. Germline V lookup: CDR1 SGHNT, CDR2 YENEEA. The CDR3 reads CASSLTAAAGRGLNF. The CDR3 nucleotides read TGTGCCAGCAGCCTTACAGCCGCCGCGGGTCGAGGATTGAACTTC. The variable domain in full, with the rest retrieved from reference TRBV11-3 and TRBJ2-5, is EAGVVQSPRYKIIEKKQPVAFWCNPISGHNTLYWYLQNLGQGPELLIRYENEEAVDDSQLPKDRFSAERLKGVDSTLKIQPAELGDSAVYLCASSLTAAAGRGLNFGPGTRLLVL.

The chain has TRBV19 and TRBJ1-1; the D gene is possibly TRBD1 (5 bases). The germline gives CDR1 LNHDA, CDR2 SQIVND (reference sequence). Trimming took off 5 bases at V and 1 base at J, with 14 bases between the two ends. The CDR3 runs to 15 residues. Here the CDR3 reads CASSSRDGGNTEAFF. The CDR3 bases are TGTGCCAGTAGTTCCCGGGACGGAGGGAACACTGAAGCTTTCTTT.

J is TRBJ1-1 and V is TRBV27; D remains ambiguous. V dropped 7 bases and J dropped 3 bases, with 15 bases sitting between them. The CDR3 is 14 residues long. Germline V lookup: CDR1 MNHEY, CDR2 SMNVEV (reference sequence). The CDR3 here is CASKAVSRYTEAFF. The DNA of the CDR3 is TGTGCCAGCAAGGCCGTCTCACGGTACACTGAAGCTTTCTTT.